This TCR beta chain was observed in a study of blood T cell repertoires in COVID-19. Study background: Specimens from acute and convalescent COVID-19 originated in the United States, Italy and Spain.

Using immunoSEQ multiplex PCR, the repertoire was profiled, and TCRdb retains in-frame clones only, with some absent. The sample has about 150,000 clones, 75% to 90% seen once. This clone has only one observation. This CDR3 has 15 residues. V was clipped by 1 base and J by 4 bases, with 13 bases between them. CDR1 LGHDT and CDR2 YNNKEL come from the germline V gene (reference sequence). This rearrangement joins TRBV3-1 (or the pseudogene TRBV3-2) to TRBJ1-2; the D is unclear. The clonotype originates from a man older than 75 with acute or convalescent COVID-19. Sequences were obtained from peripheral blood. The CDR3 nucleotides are TGTGCCAGCAGCCAAGTTCTTAGGAGTGGCTATGGCTACACCTTC. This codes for CASSQVLRSGYGYTF.